This paragraph covers one T cell receptor beta chain sequence. The V segment lost 5 bases and the J segment 3 bases; nucleotides outside the gene matches: 8. CDR1 is MDHEN and CDR2 is SYDVKM in the germline V gene. The CDR3 consists of 15 residues. Assay used: immunoSEQ multiplex PCR; TCRdb lists only in-frame clones, some missing. The sample has 5,500 to 7,500 clones; roughly 86% are singletons. The data were taken from a study of tumor T cells in aggressive B-cell lymphoma. The sequencing input was tumor tissue. The TCR was taken from an adult with diffuse large B cell lymphoma. Some clones in this sample may be carry-over from other donors' samples. This chain joins TRBV28 and TRBJ2-7, with 9 positions matching TRBD1. The CDR3 protein is CASSPTGTGNYEQYF. The DNA for the CDR3 is TGTGCCAGCAGTCCCACCGGGACAGGGAACTACGAGCAGTACTTC.